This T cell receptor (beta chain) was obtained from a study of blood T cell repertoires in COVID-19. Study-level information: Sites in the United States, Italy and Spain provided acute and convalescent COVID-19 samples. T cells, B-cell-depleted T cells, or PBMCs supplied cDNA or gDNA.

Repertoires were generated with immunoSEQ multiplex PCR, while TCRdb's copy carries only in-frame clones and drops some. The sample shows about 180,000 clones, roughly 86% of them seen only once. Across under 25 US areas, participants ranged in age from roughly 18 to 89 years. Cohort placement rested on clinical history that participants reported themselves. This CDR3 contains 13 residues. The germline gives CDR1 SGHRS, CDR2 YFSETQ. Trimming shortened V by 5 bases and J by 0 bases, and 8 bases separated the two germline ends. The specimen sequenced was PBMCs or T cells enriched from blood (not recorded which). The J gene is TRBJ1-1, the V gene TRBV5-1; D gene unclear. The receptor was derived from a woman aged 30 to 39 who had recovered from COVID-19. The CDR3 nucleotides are TGCGCCAGCAGACGCGGAATGAACACTGAAGCTTTCTTT. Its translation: CASRRGMNTEAFF.